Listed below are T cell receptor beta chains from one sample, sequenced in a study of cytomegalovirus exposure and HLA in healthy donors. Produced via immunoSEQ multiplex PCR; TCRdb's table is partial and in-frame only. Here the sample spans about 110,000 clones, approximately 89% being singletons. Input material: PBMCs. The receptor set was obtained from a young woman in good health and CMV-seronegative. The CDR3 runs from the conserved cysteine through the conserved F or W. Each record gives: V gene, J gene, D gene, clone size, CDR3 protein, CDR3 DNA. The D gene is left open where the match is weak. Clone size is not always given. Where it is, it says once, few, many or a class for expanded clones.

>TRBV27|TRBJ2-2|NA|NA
CASSFPGEPTGELFF
TGTGCCAGCAGTTTTCCAGGGGAGCCCACCGGGGAGCTGTTTTTT
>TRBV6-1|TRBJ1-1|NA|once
CASSASPGDSPHTEAFF
TGTGCCAGCAGTGCCAGCCCTGGGGACTCCCCGCACACTGAAGCTTTCTTT
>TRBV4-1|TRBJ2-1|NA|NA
CASSQASGSYNEQFF
TGCGCCAGCAGCCAGGCCTCGGGGTCCTACAATGAGCAGTTCTTC
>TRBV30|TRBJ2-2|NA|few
CAWSGGGELFF
TGTGCCTGGTCCGGGGGCGGGGAGCTGTTTTTT
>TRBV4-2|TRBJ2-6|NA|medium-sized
CASSQEGELSGANVLTF
TGTGCCAGCAGCCAAGAAGGGGAACTTTCTGGGGCCAACGTCCTGACTTTC
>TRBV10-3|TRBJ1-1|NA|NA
CAISVGGENTEAFF
TGTGCCATCAGTGTGGGAGGGGAGAACACTGAAGCTTTCTTT
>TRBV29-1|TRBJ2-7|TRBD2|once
CSVELPTSGSRYEQYF
TGCAGCGTTGAATTGCCCACTAGCGGGAGTAGATACGAGCAGTACTTC
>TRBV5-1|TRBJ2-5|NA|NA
CASSPGTPSSGAQYF
TGCGCCAGCAGTCCCGGGACCCCGTCATCAGGGGCCCAGTACTTC
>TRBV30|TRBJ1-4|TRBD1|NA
CAWSVGTGRREKLFF
TGTGCCTGGAGTGTCGGGACAGGGCGCCGTGAAAAACTGTTTTTT
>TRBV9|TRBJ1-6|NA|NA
CASSVGQNSPLHF
TGTGCCAGCAGCGTCGGACAGAATTCACCCCTCCACTTT
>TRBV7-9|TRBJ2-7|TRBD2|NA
CASSRRGDEQYF
TGTGCCAGCAGCCGCCGGGGGGACGAGCAGTACTTC
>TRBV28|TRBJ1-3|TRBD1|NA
CASSLIWDRGNTIYF
TGTGCCAGCAGTTTGATCTGGGACAGGGGAAACACCATATATTTT
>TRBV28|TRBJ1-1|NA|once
CASRRDGVNTEAFF
TGTGCCAGCAGGCGGGACGGAGTGAACACTGAAGCTTTCTTT
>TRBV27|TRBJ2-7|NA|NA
CASRGSHEQYF
TGTGCCAGCAGGGGGAGCCACGAGCAGTACTTC
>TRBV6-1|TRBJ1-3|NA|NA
CASTWEQGEGNTIYF
TGTGCCAGCACTTGGGAGCAAGGCGAGGGAAACACCATATATTTT
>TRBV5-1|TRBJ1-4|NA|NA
CASSWGGEPNEKLFF
TGCGCCAGCAGCTGGGGGGGTGAGCCTAATGAAAAACTGTTTTTT
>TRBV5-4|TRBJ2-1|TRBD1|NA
CASSLGDRGPVREQFF
TGTGCCAGCAGCTTGGGGGACAGGGGCCCAGTACGTGAGCAGTTCTTC
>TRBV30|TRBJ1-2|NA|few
CAWSEGGGYTF
TGTGCCTGGAGTGAAGGAGGTGGCTACACCTTC
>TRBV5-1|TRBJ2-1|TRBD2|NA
CASSLSGRANNEQFF
TGCGCCAGCAGCTTGAGCGGGAGGGCCAACAATGAGCAGTTCTTC
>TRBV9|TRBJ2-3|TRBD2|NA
CASSPGLAGGLYGDTQYF
TGTGCCAGCAGCCCCGGACTAGCGGGGGGGCTGTATGGGGATACGCAGTATTTT
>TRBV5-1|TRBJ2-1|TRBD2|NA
CASSGTGGYNEQFF
TGCGCCAGCAGCGGGACGGGGGGCTACAATGAGCAGTTCTTC
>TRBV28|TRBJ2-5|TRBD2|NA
CASSAGGPGETQYF
TGTGCCAGCAGTGCGGGGGGCCCGGGAGAGACCCAGTACTTC
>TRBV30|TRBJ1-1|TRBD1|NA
CAWSQGVAFF
TGTGCCTGGAGTCAGGGGGTAGCTTTCTTT
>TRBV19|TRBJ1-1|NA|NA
CASNTQGEAFF
TGTGCCAGTAACACCCAGGGTGAAGCTTTCTTT
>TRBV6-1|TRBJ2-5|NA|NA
CASRTPGAFETQYF
TGTGCCAGCAGAACCCCAGGGGCTTTTGAGACCCAGTACTTC
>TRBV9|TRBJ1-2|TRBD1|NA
CASSVGTGPNYGYTF
TGTGCCAGCAGCGTAGGGACAGGACCTAACTATGGCTACACCTTC
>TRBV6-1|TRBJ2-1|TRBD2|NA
CASSQVRSGRVYNEQFF
TGTGCCAGCAGTCAAGTAAGAAGCGGGAGGGTCTACAATGAGCAGTTCTTC
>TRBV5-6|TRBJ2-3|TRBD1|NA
CASSWSTGETDTQYF
TGTGCCAGCAGTTGGTCGACAGGGGAGACAGATACGCAGTATTTT
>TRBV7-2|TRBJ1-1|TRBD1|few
CASSVDRVLNTEAFF
TGTGCCAGCAGCGTCGACAGGGTTTTGAACACTGAAGCTTTCTTT
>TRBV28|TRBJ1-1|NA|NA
CASHYSLPHTEAFF
TGTGCCAGCCATTACTCACTGCCTCACACTGAAGCTTTCTTT
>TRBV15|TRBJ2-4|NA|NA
CATRKTGRGLAKNIQYF
TGTGCCACCAGGAAAACGGGGCGGGGACTAGCCAAAAACATTCAGTACTTC
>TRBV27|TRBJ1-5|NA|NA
CASSFVPGRGNSNQPQHF
TGTGCCAGCAGTTTCGTCCCGGGGAGGGGAAATAGCAATCAGCCCCAGCATTTT
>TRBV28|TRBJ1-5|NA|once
CASSLGGASNQPQHF
TGTGCCAGCAGTTTAGGTGGGGCGAGCAATCAGCCCCAGCATTTT
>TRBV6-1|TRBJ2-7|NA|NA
CASSDTLATTSYEQYF
TGTGCCAGCAGTGATACGTTAGCCACAACCTCCTACGAGCAGTACTTC
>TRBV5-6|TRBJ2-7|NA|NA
CASSIRGYEQYF
TGTGCCAGCAGTATTCGGGGGTACGAGCAGTACTTC
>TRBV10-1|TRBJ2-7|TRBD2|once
CASSDGSGSNEQYF
TGCGCCAGCAGTGATGGTAGCGGGAGCAACGAGCAGTACTTC
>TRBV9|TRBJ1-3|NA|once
CASSVATGLVPIF
TGTGCCAGCAGCGTAGCTACGGGATTGGTCCCTATATTT
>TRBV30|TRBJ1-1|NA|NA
CAWSARRDEAFF
TGTGCCTGGAGTGCGCGGCGGGATGAAGCTTTCTTT
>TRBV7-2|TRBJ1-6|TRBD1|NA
CASSLGTANSPLHF
TGTGCCAGCAGCCTCGGGACAGCTAATTCACCCCTCCACTTT
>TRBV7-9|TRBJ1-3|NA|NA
CASSSTGNTIYF
TGTGCCAGCAGCTCAACAGGAAACACCATATATTTT
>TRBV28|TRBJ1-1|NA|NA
CASSRPSGEAFF
TGTGCCAGCAGCCGCCCCTCGGGAGAAGCTTTCTTT
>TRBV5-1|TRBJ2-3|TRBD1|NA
CASSASTGGTSPDTQYF
TGCGCCAGCAGCGCGTCCACAGGGGGCACCTCCCCAGATACGCAGTATTTT
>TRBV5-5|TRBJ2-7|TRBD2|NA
CASSTGLALYEQYF
TGTGCCAGCAGCACCGGACTAGCTCTCTACGAGCAGTACTTC
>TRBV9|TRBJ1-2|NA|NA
CASSGSRGFYGYTF
TGTGCCAGCAGCGGTTCCAGGGGCTTCTATGGCTACACCTTC